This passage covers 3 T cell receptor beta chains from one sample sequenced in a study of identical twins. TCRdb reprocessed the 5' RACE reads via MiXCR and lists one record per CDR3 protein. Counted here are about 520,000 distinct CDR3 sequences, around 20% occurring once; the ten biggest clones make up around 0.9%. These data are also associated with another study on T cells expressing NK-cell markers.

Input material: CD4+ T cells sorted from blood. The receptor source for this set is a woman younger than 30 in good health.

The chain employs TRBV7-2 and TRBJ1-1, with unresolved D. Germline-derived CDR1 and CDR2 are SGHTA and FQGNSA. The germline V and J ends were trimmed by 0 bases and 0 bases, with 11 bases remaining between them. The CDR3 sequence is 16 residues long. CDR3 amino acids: CASSLAERKMNTEAFF. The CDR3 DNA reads TGTGCCAGCAGCTTAGCCGAACGTAAAATGAACACTGAAGCTTTCTTT.

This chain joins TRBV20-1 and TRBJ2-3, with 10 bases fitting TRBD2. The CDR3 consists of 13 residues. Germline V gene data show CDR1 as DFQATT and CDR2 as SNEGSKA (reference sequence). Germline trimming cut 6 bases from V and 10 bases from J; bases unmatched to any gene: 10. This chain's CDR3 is CSAHGLADPPQYF. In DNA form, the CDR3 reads TGCAGTGCCCATGGACTAGCGGACCCACCGCAGTATTTT.

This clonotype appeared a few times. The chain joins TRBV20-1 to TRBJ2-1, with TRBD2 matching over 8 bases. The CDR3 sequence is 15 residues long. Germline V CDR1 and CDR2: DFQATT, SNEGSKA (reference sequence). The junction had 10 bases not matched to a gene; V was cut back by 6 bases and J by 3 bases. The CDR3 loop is CSARLAGSRYNEQFF. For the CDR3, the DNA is TGCAGTGCCAGGCTAGCGGGTAGCCGCTACAATGAGCAGTTCTTC.